A selection of T cell receptor beta chains follows, all from one sample in a study of shared clonotypes between healthy human individuals. Using immunoSEQ multiplex PCR, the repertoire was profiled, and TCRdb retains in-frame clones only, with some absent. Among 730,000 or so clones listed, about 78% were seen once. Sequenced sample: memory CD4+ T cells sorted from blood. The receptor source for this set is a woman aged 25 to 39 in good health. CDR3s leave out the opening cysteine and the closing phenylalanine or tryptophan. Fields, in order: V gene, D gene, J gene, CDR3 protein. D genes are given only for firm matches.

TRBV7-2	NA	TRBJ2-7	ASSLSGTSYEQY
TRBV7-9	NA	TRBJ1-2	ASSLGSGYT
TRBV28	NA	TRBJ1-1	ASSSFQGGETEAF
TRBV19	TRBD1	TRBJ1-3	ASSAQGAGNTIY
TRBV15	NA	TRBJ2-7	ATAQGGDPYEQY
TRBV11-2	NA	TRBJ2-3	ASSLVGGADTQY
TRBV10-3	NA	TRBJ2-7	AIRKADTAYEQY
TRBV7-8	NA	TRBJ2-1	ASSSVLSNEQF
TRBV7-9	TRBD1	TRBJ1-5	ASSSETGINQPQH
TRBV27	TRBD1	TRBJ2-7	ASGVTGSSYEQY
TRBV4-2	NA	TRBJ2-5	ASTEAQGRKTQY
TRBV4-1	TRBD1	TRBJ2-5	ASSQGTGGTGEQY
TRBV6-1	NA	TRBJ2-6	ASSEAGVPYSGANVLT
TRBV7-7	NA	TRBJ1-2	ASSLERTAFYGYT
TRBV30	NA	TRBJ1-4	AWRDNTGGNEKLF
TRBV7-3	NA	TRBJ2-2	ASSEINTGELF
TRBV6-5	TRBD1	TRBJ2-7	ASSTGQGDSSEQY
TRBV7-9	NA	TRBJ2-7	ASSSTVAGGFPYEQY